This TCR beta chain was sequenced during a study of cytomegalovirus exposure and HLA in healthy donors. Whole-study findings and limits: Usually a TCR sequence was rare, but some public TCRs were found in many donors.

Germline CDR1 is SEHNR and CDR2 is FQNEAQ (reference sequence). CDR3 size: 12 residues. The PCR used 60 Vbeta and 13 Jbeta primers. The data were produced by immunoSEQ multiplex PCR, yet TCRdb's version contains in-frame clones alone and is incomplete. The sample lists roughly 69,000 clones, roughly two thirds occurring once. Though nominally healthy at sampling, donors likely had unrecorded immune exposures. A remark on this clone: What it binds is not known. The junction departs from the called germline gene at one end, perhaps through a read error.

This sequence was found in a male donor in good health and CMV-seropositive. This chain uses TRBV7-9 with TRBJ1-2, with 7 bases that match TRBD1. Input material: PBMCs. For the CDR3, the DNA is TGTTCCAGCAGCCGGGACAGCTATGGCTACACCTTC. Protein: CSSSRDSYGYTF.